This T cell receptor (beta chain) was identified during a study of cytomegalovirus exposure and HLA in healthy donors. At the level of the study: Unique TCRs from HLA-typed donors, 70 million to 100 million of them, were held in an early data release. General study results and limits: Information on immune exposure was restricted to one variable (CMV serostatus).

This clone turned up a few times. Its antigen is as yet unknown. CDR3 size: 14 residues. Germline loops: CDR1 MNHNY, CDR2 SVGAGI (reference sequence). V shed 5 bases and J shed 10 bases, with 18 bases lying between them. Primers for the PCR totalled 60 Vbeta and 13 Jbeta. Sequencing was performed with immunoSEQ multiplex PCR; in TCRdb, only in-frame clones are kept and a portion is missing. The sample consists of some 120,000 clones, over 60% of them appearing once. The receptor was isolated from a woman in her forties in good health and CMV-seronegative. This chain joins TRBV6-6 and TRBJ2-1, with D uncertain. The material sequenced was PBMCs. CDR3 amino acids: CASSGSIWAEEQFF. DNA for the CDR3: TGTGCCAGCAGTGGCTCTATCTGGGCCGAGGAGCAGTTCTTC.